The present T cell receptor beta chain was sequenced within a study of T cell changes during pregnancy in multiple sclerosis. Sequencing was performed with immunoSEQ multiplex PCR; in TCRdb, only in-frame clones are kept and a portion is missing. The data show about 75,000 clones, with 70% to 90% seen just once and 0.7% to 0.9% held by the top ten. CDR3 size: 15 residues. Trimming pared 0 bases from V and 2 bases from J, leaving 9 bases between. CDR1 and CDR2 (germline): KGHSH, LQKENI. J is TRBJ2-3 and V is TRBV18, with D possibly being TRBD2 (5 bases). The clonotype comes from a female donor in good health, enrolled as a control in a pregnancy study. Sample: peripheral blood, taken in the first trimester of pregnancy. CDR3 residues: CASSPPNGNTDTQYF. The CDR3 nucleotides read TGTGCCAGCTCACCACCGAACGGGAACACAGATACGCAGTATTTT.